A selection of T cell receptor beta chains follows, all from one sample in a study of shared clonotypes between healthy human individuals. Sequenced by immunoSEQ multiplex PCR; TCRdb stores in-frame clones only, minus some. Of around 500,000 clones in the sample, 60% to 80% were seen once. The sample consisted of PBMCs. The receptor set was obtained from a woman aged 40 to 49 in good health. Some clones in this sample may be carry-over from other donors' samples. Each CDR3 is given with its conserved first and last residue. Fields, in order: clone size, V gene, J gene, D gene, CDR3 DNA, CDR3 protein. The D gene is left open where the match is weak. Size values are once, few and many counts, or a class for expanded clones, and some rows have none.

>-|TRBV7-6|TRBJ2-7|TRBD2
TGTGCCAGCGGGGACTACTACTACGAGCAGTACTTC
CASGDYYYEQYF
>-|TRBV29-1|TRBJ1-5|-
TGCAGCGTTGGGTGCAATCAGCCCCAGCATTTT
CSVGCNQPQHF
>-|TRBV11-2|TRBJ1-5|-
TGTGCCAGCAGCTTAAATACGGGGTTTAGCAATCAGCCCCAGCATTTT
CASSLNTGFSNQPQHF
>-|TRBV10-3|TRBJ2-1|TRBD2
TGTGCCACGACTAGCGGAACCTACAATGAGCAGTTCTTC
CATTSGTYNEQFF
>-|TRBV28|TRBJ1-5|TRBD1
TGTGCCAGCAGTTTCCAGACAGGGTCAGGCAATCAGCCCCAGCATTTT
CASSFQTGSGNQPQHF
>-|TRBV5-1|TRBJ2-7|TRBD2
TGCGCCAGCAGCGTTAGCGGGACCTACGAGCAGTACTTC
CASSVSGTYEQYF
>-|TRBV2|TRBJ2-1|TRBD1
TGTGCCAGCAGTTACCGGGACAGGGAAAACAATGAGCAGTTCTTC
CASSYRDRENNEQFF
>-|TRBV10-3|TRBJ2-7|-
TGTGACATCAGTCCGGGGCCTGGCTCTTACGAGCAGTACTTC
CDISPGPGSYEQYF
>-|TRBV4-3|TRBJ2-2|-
TGCGCCAGCAGCCAAGAAAAGGGACCGAACACCGGGGAGCTGTTTTTT
CASSQEKGPNTGELFF
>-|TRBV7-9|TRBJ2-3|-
TGTGCCAGCAGCCGCGGCAGCACAGATACGCAGTATTTT
CASSRGSTDTQYF
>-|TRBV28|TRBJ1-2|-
TGTGCCAGCAGTTTACTAGGGGTTGGCTACACCTTC
CASSLLGVGYTF
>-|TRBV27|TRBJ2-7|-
TGTGCCAGCAGTTTAGCCGGGGGCCAGTACGAGCAGTACTTC
CASSLAGGQYEQYF
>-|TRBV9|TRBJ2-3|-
TGTGCCAGCAGCCAGCGGGTGGCAAGCACAGATACGCAGTATTTT
CASSQRVASTDTQYF
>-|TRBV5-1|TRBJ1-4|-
TGCGCCAGCAGCTTGGTTGGGTTGGATAATGAAAAACTGTTTTTT
CASSLVGLDNEKLFF
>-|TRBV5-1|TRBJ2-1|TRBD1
TGCGCCAGCAGGGCCGGGACAGGGGTGACTGAGCAGTTCTTC
CASRAGTGVTEQFF
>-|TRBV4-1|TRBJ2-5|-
TGCGCCAGCAGCCAAGTGTCAGTCCAAGAGACCCAGTACTTC
CASSQVSVQETQYF
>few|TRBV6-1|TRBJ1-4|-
TGTGCCAGCAAAAGGGTCAACGAAAAACTGTTTTTT
CASKRVNEKLFF
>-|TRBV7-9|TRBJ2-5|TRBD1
TGTGCCAGCAGCCCCCGGGACAGGGGTACAGAGACCCAGTACTTC
CASSPRDRGTETQYF
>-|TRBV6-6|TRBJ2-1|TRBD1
TGTGCCAGCAGTTTACTCAGGGGGACAGCCCTCAATGAGCAGTTCTTC
CASSLLRGTALNEQFF
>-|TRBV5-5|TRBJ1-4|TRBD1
TGTGCCAGCAGCCCGACAGGGGATTTTAATGAAAAACTGTTTTTT
CASSPTGDFNEKLFF
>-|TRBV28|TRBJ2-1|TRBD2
TGTGCCAGCAGCTATACTAGCGGGGGATCCTACAATGAGCAGTTCTTC
CASSYTSGGSYNEQFF
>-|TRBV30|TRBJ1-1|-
TGTGCCTGGAGGTTAACAGGGTGGAGCACTGAAGCTTTCTTT
CAWRLTGWSTEAFF
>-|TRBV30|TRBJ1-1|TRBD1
TGTGCCCGTGAACAGGGGGCAGGGGGGACTGAAGCTTTCTTT
CAREQGAGGTEAFF
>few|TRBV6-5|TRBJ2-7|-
TGTGCCAGCAGGACGACAGTTGCCAGCTCCTACGAGCAGTACTTC
CASRTTVASSYEQYF
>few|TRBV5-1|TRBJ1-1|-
TGCGCCAGCAGCTTGTTACAGGGTTTCGGCACTGAAGCTTTCTTT
CASSLLQGFGTEAFF
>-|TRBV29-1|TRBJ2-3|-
TGCAGCGTGGAAGAACCGGCAACAGATACGCAGTATTTT
CSVEEPATDTQYF